The T cell receptor beta chain under discussion was sequenced for a study of CD8 T cells in Susac syndrome (dated by TCRdb to the late 2010s). Regarding the complete study: The study used repertoire sequencing to test whether antigen drove CD8+ T cell activation and differentiation in Susac syndrome. The clonality of the CD8+ T cell repertoire was compared across approximately 12 healthy donors, some 14 Susac syndrome patients and under 19 multiple sclerosis patients.

Study-wide conclusions, independent of this receptor: The number of individuals in the TCR sequencing and HLA analysis was acknowledged as relatively small.

RNA was extracted using the RNeasy kit, and about 0.5 to 1 ug of the RNA was reverse transcribed with random hexamers. The immunoSEQ multiplex PCR assay, covering 54 Vbeta and 13 Jbeta segments, was used to amplify TCR beta CDR3 regions. To correct PCR amplification bias, a synthetic template baseline was used for both primer optimization and computational correction. The authors processed their data as follows. Only productive sequences were kept, with reads annotated to V, D and J genes according to IMGT and analyzed in immunoSEQ Analyzer. Clonality was computed as one minus Shannon entropy normalized by log2 of the number of productive unique sequences. For each patient and control, public and private clones were evaluated among the 100 most prevalent clones. Susac-specific clones were defined as absent from healthy and MS cohorts, roughly 1,100 published viral clones and other ImmuneACCESS disease sequences. TCRdb reran the public reads through fastp at Q25 and MiXCR, keeping productive beta chains. Merged by CDR3 protein, the rows form single entries marked with the most common genes and DNA. The V and J calls, along with clone size, are taken from TCRdb and not from the paper's own processing. The sample profile shows approximately 300,000 distinct CDR3 sequences; about 89% of them were found once. 0.18% of the sample rests with the top ten.

The CDR3 covers 17 residues, taking in both the cysteine and the phenylalanine. Only the CDR3 DNA is retained, 51 bases long and in frame from the first base. Based on the germline V gene (reference sequence), the CDR1 and CDR2 sequences are SEHNR and FQNEAQ. V is pared back by 5 bases and J by 0 bases, with 19 bases lying between the germline termini. Worth noting for this clonotype: Its antigen is still unknown. Base qualities are not provided; no much larger clone lies one nucleotide away.

Peripheral blood CD8+ and CD4+ T cells from healthy donors, Susac syndrome patients and multiple sclerosis patients were profiled using high-throughput TCR beta sequencing. The multiple sclerosis controls were treatment-naive patients whose relapsing-remitting disease, either stable or active, fulfilled the revised McDonald criteria. CD8+ TEMRA cells were enriched by FACS, while bulk CD8+ and CD4+ T cells were purified by magnetic negative isolation. Blood was drawn into EDTA tubes, processed within 24 hours, and PBMCs were isolated by density gradient centrifugation. PBMCs destined for TCR sequencing were cryopreserved in liquid nitrogen and later thawed in a 37 °C water bath. Purity of sorted or isolated CD4+, CD8+ and CD8+ TEMRA cells was at least 90%.

This receptor was taken from a human donor with multiple sclerosis. This chain joins TRBV7-9 to TRBJ2-5; TRBD1 could be the D gene, as 6 bases match. The sample taken for sequencing was CD8+ T cells from PBMCs. The DNA reads as follows: TGTGCCAGCAGCCCCCCCTCTCACAGGGTCCACCAAGAGACCCAGTACTTC. It specifies CASSPPSHRVHQETQYF.